This TCR beta chain was observed in a study of T cell responses to AZD1222 COVID-19 vaccine. Notes on the study in general: Spike-specific TCR repertoires showed rising breadth and depth after two AZD1222 doses.

Using immunoSEQ multiplex PCR, the repertoire was profiled, and TCRdb retains in-frame clones only, with some absent. The sample records 200,000 or so clones, about 93% being singletons. The V gene end was trimmed by 3 bases and the J gene end by 5 bases; junction bases not matched to a gene: 9. Germline V CDR1 and CDR2: GTSNPN, SVGIG (reference sequence). The CDR3 length is 14 residues. In the case of this clone: Its antigen is not known.

The study pooled second doses at about 4 or about 12 weeks. This sequence joins TRBV30 and TRBJ1-2, with TRBD1 identical over 7 bases. The sequencing here drew on peripheral blood, taken 28 days after the second AZD1222 dose. This TCR was sampled from an adult who received the AZD1222 COVID-19 vaccine. For the CDR3, the DNA is TGTGCCTGGAGCTGGCGAGGGACAGAATATGGCTACACCTTC. Translated, it gives CAWSWRGTEYGYTF. Drawing the rest from reference TRBV30 and TRBJ1-2, the complete variable domain is SQTIHQWPATLVQPVGSPLSLECTVEGTSNPNLYWYRQAAGRGLQLLFYSVGIGQISSEVPQNLSASRPQDRQFILSSKKLLLSDSGFYLCAWSWRGTEYGYTFGSGTRLTVV.